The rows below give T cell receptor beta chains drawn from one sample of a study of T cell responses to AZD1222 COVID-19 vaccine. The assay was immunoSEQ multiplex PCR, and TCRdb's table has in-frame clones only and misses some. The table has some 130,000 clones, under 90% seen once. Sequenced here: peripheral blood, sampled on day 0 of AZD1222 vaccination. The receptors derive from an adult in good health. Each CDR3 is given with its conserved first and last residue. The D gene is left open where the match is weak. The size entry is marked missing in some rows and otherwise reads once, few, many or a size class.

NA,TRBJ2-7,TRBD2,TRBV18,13,CASSRTSADEQYF,TGTGCCAGCTCACGGACTAGCGCCGACGAGCAGTACTTC
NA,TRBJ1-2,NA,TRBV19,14,CASSIRTANYGYTF,TGTGCCAGTAGTATACGGACAGCTAACTATGGCTACACCTTC
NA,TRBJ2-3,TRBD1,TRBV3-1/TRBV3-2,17,CASSPWTGGSMEDTQYF,TGTGCCAGCAGCCCGTGGACAGGGGGTTCCATGGAAGATACGCAGTATTTT
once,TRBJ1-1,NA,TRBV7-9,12,CASSLRGAEAFF,TGTGCCAGCAGCTTGAGGGGCGCAGAAGCTTTCTTT
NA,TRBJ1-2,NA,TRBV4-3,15,CASSQDRAGNYGYTF,TGCGCCAGCAGCCAAGATCGGGCGGGCAACTATGGCTACACCTTC
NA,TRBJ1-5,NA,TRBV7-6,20,CASSLPYRSAGPLNNQPQHF,TGTGCCAGCAGCTTACCGTACAGAAGTGCGGGCCCGTTAAACAATCAGCCCCAGCATTTT
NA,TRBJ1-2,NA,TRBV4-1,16,CASSLSTGVSNYGYTF,TGCGCCAGCAGCCTGTCTACGGGGGTCTCTAACTATGGCTACACCTTC
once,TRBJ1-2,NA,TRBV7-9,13,CASSANLNYGYTF,TGTGCCAGCAGCGCTAACCTCAACTATGGCTACACCTTC
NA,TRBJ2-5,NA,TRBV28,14,CASRGYRSGETQYF,TGTGCCAGCAGAGGATACAGGTCCGGAGAGACCCAGTACTTC
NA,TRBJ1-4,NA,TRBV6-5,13,CASTRNGGAKLFF,TGTGCCAGCACCCGAAACGGAGGGGCAAAACTGTTTTTT
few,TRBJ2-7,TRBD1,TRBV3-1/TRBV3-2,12,CASTQGATEQYF,TGTGCCAGCACCCAGGGGGCGACCGAGCAGTACTTC
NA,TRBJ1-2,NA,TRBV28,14,CASSSAGLSYGYTF,TGTGCCAGCAGTTCCGCGGGACTGAGCTATGGCTACACCTTC
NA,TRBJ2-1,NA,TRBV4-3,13,CASSQGQNSEQFF,TGCGCCAGCAGCCAAGGGCAGAATTCCGAGCAGTTCTTC
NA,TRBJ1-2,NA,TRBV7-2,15,CASLKTGAFWDGYTF,TGTGCCAGCTTAAAGACCGGGGCTTTTTGGGATGGCTACACCTTC
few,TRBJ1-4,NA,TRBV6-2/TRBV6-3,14,CASSPRIGSEKLFF,TGTGCCAGCAGCCCTAGGATCGGATCCGAAAAACTGTTTTTT
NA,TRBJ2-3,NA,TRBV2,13,CASSENREETQYF,TGTGCCAGCAGTGAAAACAGGGAGGAAACGCAGTATTTT
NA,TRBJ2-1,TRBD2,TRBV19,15,CASTWTSGGVYEQFF,TGTGCCAGTACCTGGACTAGCGGGGGGGTCTATGAGCAGTTCTTC
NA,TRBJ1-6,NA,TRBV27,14,CASSVEGQYSPLHF,TGTGCCAGCAGTGTCGAGGGGCAATATTCACCCCTCCACTTT
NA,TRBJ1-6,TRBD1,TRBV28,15,CASSSGTGTRSPLHF,TGTGCCAGCAGTTCGGGGACAGGGACAAGGTCACCCCTCCACTTT
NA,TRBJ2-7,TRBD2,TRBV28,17,CASSWTSGGARAYEQYF,TGTGCCAGCAGTTGGACTAGCGGGGGGGCTAGGGCCTACGAGCAGTACTTC
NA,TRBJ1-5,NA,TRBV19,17,CASSRPRDGYSNQPQHF,TGTGCCAGTAGTAGGCCCAGAGATGGTTATAGCAATCAGCCCCAGCATTTT
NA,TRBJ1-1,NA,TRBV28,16,CASSSLSWGANTEAFF,TGTGCCAGCAGTTCCCTTAGCTGGGGCGCGAACACTGAAGCTTTCTTT
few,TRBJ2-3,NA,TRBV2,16,CASSYLEGIGTDTQYF,TGTGCCAGCAGTTACCTGGAGGGTATCGGCACAGATACGCAGTATTTT
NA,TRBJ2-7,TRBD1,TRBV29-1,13,CSVVRQGDYEQYF,TGCAGCGTTGTGAGGCAGGGGGACTACGAGCAGTACTTC
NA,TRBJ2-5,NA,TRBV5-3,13,CARSLARGETQYF,TGTGCCAGAAGCTTGGCCCGCGGGGAGACCCAGTACTTC
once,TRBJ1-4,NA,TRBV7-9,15,CASSRGTATNEKLFF,TGTGCCAGCAGCCGAGGTACTGCAACTAATGAAAAACTGTTTTTT
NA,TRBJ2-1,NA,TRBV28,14,CASRGRADFNEQFF,TGTGCCAGCCGTGGCAGGGCAGATTTCAATGAGCAGTTCTTC
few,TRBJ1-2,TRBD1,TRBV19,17,CASSIGTGILLTRGYTF,TGTGCCAGTAGTATTGGGACAGGAATTCTCTTAACGCGGGGCTACACCTTC
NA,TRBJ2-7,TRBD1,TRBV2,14,CASRGDRGSYEQYF,TGTGCCAGCAGGGGGGACAGGGGCTCCTACGAGCAGTACTTC
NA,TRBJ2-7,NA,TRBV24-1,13,CATSDPERGTQYF,TGTGCCACCAGTGACCCTGAGAGGGGTACGCAGTACTTC
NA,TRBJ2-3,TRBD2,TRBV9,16,CASSVWTSPGADTQYF,TGTGCCAGCAGCGTATGGACTAGCCCGGGGGCAGATACGCAGTATTTT
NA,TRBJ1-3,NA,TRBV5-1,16,CASSLAGVTSGNTIYF,TGCGCCAGCAGCTTGGCCGGGGTTACCTCTGGAAACACCATATATTTT
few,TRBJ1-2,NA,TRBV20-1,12,CSASISAIGYTF,TGCAGTGCTAGTATATCCGCGATAGGCTACACCTTC
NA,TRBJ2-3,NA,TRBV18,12,CASSGSTDTQYF,TGTGCCAGCTCAGGGAGCACAGATACGCAGTATTTT
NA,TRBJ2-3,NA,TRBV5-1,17,CASSPGGGRGRTDTQYF,TGCGCCAGCAGCCCGGGGGGTGGCAGGGGGCGCACAGATACGCAGTATTTT
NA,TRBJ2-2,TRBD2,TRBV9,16,CASSPLGGADTGELFF,TGTGCCAGCAGCCCCCTCGGGGGGGCCGACACCGGGGAGCTGTTTTTT
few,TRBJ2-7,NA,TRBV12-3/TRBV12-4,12,CASSFSGYEQYF,TGTGCCAGCAGTTTTAGTGGCTACGAGCAGTACTTC
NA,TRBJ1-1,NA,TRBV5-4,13,CASSLDRNTEAFF,TGTGCCAGCAGCTTGGACCGGAACACTGAAGCTTTCTTT
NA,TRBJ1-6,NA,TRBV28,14,CASSFPGAGSPLHF,TGTGCCAGCAGTTTTCCGGGGGCTGGTTCACCCCTCCACTTT
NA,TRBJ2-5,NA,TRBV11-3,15,CASSPGRGSQETQYF,TGTGCCAGCAGCCCAGGCCGGGGTTCGCAAGAGACCCAGTACTTC
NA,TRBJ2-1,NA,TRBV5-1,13,CASSSGDSNEQFF,TGCGCCAGCAGCTCGGGGGACAGCAATGAGCAGTTCTTC
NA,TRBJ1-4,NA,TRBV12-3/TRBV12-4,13,CASSRVSNEKLFF,TGTGCCAGCAGTAGGGTGAGCAATGAAAAACTGTTTTTT